This paragraph covers one TCR beta chain sequence. The antigen is undetermined. These data belong to a study of cytotoxic CD8 clonotypes in ibrutinib-treated CLL. Study-wide context: Partial response occurred in some 25 patients and complete response in 2; at median about 6 years, approximately 14 remained remitted and 12 progressed. The study, taken as a whole, reports: Clonality climbed at ibrutinib response, then dropped toward baseline at progression. The study found public clonotypes uncommon, contracting or stable on treatment.

There are 11 residues in the CDR3. Germline values: CDR1 SGHDN, CDR2 FVKESK. V was shortened by 4 bases and J by 12 bases, with 10 bases between the two germline ends. Genomic DNA (roughly 2 micrograms) was obtained from cryopreserved PBMCs for construction of TCR beta libraries. Only in-frame clones appear in the TCRdb table, and some are missing; sequencing was by immunoSEQ multiplex PCR. The sample records around 140,000 clones, about 76% being singletons. The TCR was taken from a human donor with chronic lymphocytic leukemia. The chain combines TRBV14 with TRBJ2-1; possibly TRBD2 for D (6 bases). Here the sequenced sample was PBMCs, taken after 24 months of ibrutinib treatment. Here the CDR3 DNA reads TGTGCCAGCAGCCTGGGGGGTCGGCAGTTCTTC. Translated, it gives CASSLGGRQFF.